The T cell receptor (beta chain) described here comes from a study of cytomegalovirus exposure and HLA in healthy donors. Study conclusions and caveats: A prior analysis recorded that most TCR beta V segments were productive about 87% or about 30% of the time. Later, TCR association rates were found to vary by HLA locus, highest for DRB1 and lowest for HLA-C. In a later analysis, several top co-occurrence clusters appeared linked to parvovirus B19, influenza, CMV and Epstein-Barr virus.

The study ran its PCR with 60 Vbeta and 13 Jbeta primers. Produced via immunoSEQ multiplex PCR; TCRdb's table is partial and in-frame only. Among some 150,000 clones listed, about 73% were seen once. The CDR3 runs 15 residues. J was trimmed by 3 bases and V by 5 bases; bases with no gene match: 8. Germline V gene data show CDR1 as SEHNR and CDR2 as FQNEAQ (reference sequence). Remarks on this clone: The antigen is undetermined.

This TCR came from a man aged 35-49 years in good health and CMV-seropositive. The chain joins TRBV7-9 to TRBJ1-1, with 8 bases matching TRBD1. What was sequenced was PBMCs. In DNA form, the CDR3 reads TGTGCCAGCAGCCCCCGGGACAGGTGGGACACTGAAGCTTTCTTT. It yields the protein CASSPRDRWDTEAFF.